This T cell receptor (beta chain) originates from a study of blood T cell repertoires in COVID-19. Study-level information: Specimens from acute and convalescent COVID-19 originated in the United States, Italy and Spain. PBMCs, B-cell-depleted T cells, or T cells provided the cDNA or gDNA that made up the material.

Germline values: CDR1 SGDLS, CDR2 YYNGEE. The CDR3 contains 15 residues. Trimming removed 4 bases at V and 3 bases at J, with 13 bases between. Under the authors' procedure: Estimated nucleated cell counts came from reference gene primer amplification. Produced via immunoSEQ multiplex PCR; TCRdb's table is partial and in-frame only. Clonal size and the V and J genes are those of that table, whereas D and trimming came from the DNA. The sample has over 200,000 clones, roughly 87% seen once. This clonotype was sampled from a man between 40 and 49 years old with active or convalescent COVID-19. The source material was peripheral blood. V and J are TRBV9 and TRBJ1-4; D possibly corresponds to TRBD1 (5 bases). The CDR3, as DNA: TGTGCCAGCAGCTCTGACCACAGGCCTAATGAAAAACTGTTTTTT. Protein: CASSSDHRPNEKLFF.